Presented here are 21 T cell receptor beta chains from one specimen sequenced in a study of human T cells and chemical hapten exposure. TCRdb analysed the RACE reads with MiXCR anew, one entry per CDR3 protein. The sample shows over 80,000 distinct CDR3 sequences, about a tenth of them seen only once. Time point indicated: patch test 3, about 24 weeks after DPC sensitization. Sample treatment: therapeutic diphenylcyclopropenone sensitization with weekly scalp DPC. Sample: whole blood, taken in connection with sensitization to the hapten diphenylcyclopropenone (DPC). The source of these receptors is a woman aged 30 to 39 with alopecia areata. Some clones in this sample may be carry-over from other donors' samples.

This clonotype appeared many times. The chain joins TRBV7-3 to TRBJ2-2, with D perhaps TRBD2 (5 bases). The CDR3 is 16 residues long. Germline V lookup: CDR1 SGHTA, CDR2 FQGTGA. V was clipped by 0 bases and J by 2 bases, with 10 bases between them. This CDR3 is CASSLTYRENTGELFF. CDR3 DNA sequence: TGTGCCAGCAGCTTAACTTATCGGGAAAACACCGGGGAGCTGTTTTTT.

This clonotype was observed a few times. The genes are TRBV10-2 and TRBJ2-1; 8 nucleotides align to TRBD2. This CDR3 is 14 amino acids long. Germline CDR1 WSHSY, CDR2 SAAADI. Trimming at V came to 4 bases and at J to 5 bases, leaving 4 bases not matched to a gene. CDR3 loop: CASSATLADNEQFF. CDR3 in DNA: TGCGCCAGCAGTGCGACACTAGCGGACAATGAGCAGTTCTTC.

In this sample, this clonotype turned up a few times. The rearrangement joins TRBV29-1 to TRBJ2-3, with 8 bases identical to TRBD2. V lost 4 bases and J lost 2; bases outside the gene matches: 8. The CDR3 is 15 amino acids. Germline V gives CDR1 SQVTM, CDR2 ANQGSEA. The CDR3 protein is CSVAGASGPTDTQYF. The CDR3 DNA sequence: TGCAGCGTTGCTGGGGCTAGCGGGCCCACAGATACGCAGTATTTT.

A few counts support this clonotype. V is TRBV7-2 and J is TRBJ1-1, with D possibly TRBD1 on 6 matching bases. CDR3 length equals 13 residues. The germline gives CDR1 SGHTA, CDR2 FQGNSA. V lost 4 bases and J lost 0, with 6 bases in between. CDR3 nucleotide sequence: TGTGCCAGCAGCTGGGACATGAACACTGAAGCTTTCTTT. Translation gives CASSWDMNTEAFF. Full variable domain (outside the CDR3, taken from reference TRBV7-2 and TRBJ1-1): GAGVSQSPSNKVTEKGKDVELRCDPISGHTALYWYRQSLGQGLEFLIYFQGNSAPDKSGLPSDRFSAERTGGSVSTLTIQRTQQEDSAVYLCASSWDMNTEAFFGQGTRLTVV.

As to this clonotype: Just one base apart from a much larger clone, this may be a read error. The conserved final phenylalanine or tryptophan is absent from the CDR3, which likely points to a read error. V and J are TRBV2 and TRBJ1-3; no reliable D call. The CDR3 contains 16 residues. With 0 bases removed from V and 3 bases from J, the gap between germline ends came to 12 bases. CDR1 is SNHLY and CDR2 is FYNNEI in the germline V gene. The CDR3 loop is CASSEALRIRGNTIYS. DNA for the CDR3: TGTGCCAGCAGTGAAGCGCTCCGCATACGTGGAAACACCATATATTCT.

The table lists this clonotype with a few counts. CDR3 sequence: CSATGGLNTEAFF. The CDR3 DNA follows: TGCAGCGCAACGGGCGGTTTGAACACTGAAGCTTTCTTT. The J gene is TRBJ1-1, the V gene TRBV29-1; D ambiguous. Trimming took 7 bases from V and 0 from J, leaving 12 bases between them. CDR1 SQVTM and CDR2 ANQGSEA come from the germline V gene. The CDR3 contains 13 residues.

Many counts were recorded for this clonotype. The rearrangement uses TRBV29-1 and TRBJ1-1, with D possibly matching TRBD1 (6 bases). V lost 5 bases and J 11 bases, leaving 15 bases between the germline ends. This CDR3 comprises 11 residues. Germline assignment: CDR1 SQVTM and CDR2 ANQGSEA. The CDR3 is CSVRQASIAFF. The CDR3 region has the DNA TGCAGCGTTCGACAGGCGTCGATCGCTTTCTTT.

This clonotype has ten or more counts. This chain links TRBV7-9 with TRBJ1-1; a weak D match, TRBD1 (6 bases). The CDR3 spans 16 residues. With 5 bases removed from V and 3 bases from J, the gap between germline ends came to 19 bases. Germline V gene lookup returns CDR1 SEHNR and CDR2 FQNEAQ (reference sequence). In nucleotides, the CDR3 is TGTGCCAGCAGCCCTTCCGCACAGGGCTTCGACACTGAAGCTTTCTTT. Its protein is CASSPSAQGFDTEAFF.

With respect to this clonotype: A clone one base away is much larger, so this may be a read error. The rearrangement uses TRBV29-1 and TRBJ1-5; D perhaps matches TRBD1 (6 bases). Germline CDR1 reads SQVTM; CDR2 reads ANQGSEA. This CDR3 has 13 amino acids. CDR3 coding DNA: TGCAGCTTTGAACAGGGTGATAATCAGCCCCAGCATTTT. Protein sequence: CSFEQGDNQPQHF. The full variable domain, its missing parts supplied by reference TRBV29-1 and TRBJ1-5, is SAVISQKPSRDICQRGTSLTIQCQVDSQVTMMFWYRQQPGQSLTLIATANQGSEATYESGFVIDKFPISRPNLTFSTLTVSNMSPEDSSIYLCSFEQGDNQPQHFGDGTRLSIL.

A single count supports this clonotype. This chain links TRBV28 with TRBJ2-2, with 7 bases aligning to TRBD2. With V trimmed by 8 bases and J by 5 bases, 8 bases remained unmatched. The germline V gene has CDR1 MDHEN and CDR2 SYDVKM. The CDR3 spans 14 residues. CDR3 bases: TGTGCCAGCTTGAGGGGACTAAAGACCGGGGAGCTGTTTTTT. Its protein product is CASLRGLKTGELFF.

This clonotype was counted ten times or more. This chain connects TRBV24-1 to TRBJ1-2; D is possibly TRBD1 (5 bases). Germline-derived CDR1 and CDR2 are KGHDR and SFDVKD. V was shortened by 3 bases and J by 8 bases, with 12 bases between the two germline ends. The CDR3 covers 13 residues. CDR3 sequence (DNA): TGTGCCACCAGTGATCGGGACTTTGGGGGCTACACCTTC. Its translation: CATSDRDFGGYTF.

This clonotype was detected a few times. This sequence joins TRBV20-1 and TRBJ2-7; no clear D. Looked up from germline, CDR1 is DFQATT and CDR2 is SNEGSKA (reference sequence). V gave up 3 bases and J gave up 6 bases, with 9 bases separating them. The CDR3 totals 11 residues. CDR3 sequence: CSARKGTEQYF. For the CDR3, the DNA is TGCAGTGCTAGGAAGGGAACCGAGCAGTACTTC.

This clonotype was observed a few times. The chain couples TRBV2 to TRBJ2-2, with a weak D call TRBD1 (5 bases). The germline CDR1 and CDR2 sequences are SNHLY and FYNNEI. Trimming removed 3 bases from V and 4 bases from J, with 12 bases in between. The CDR3 totals 15 residues. CDR3 DNA: TGTGCCAGCAGTGATGGCAGGGCGGCCACCGGGGAGCTGTTTTTT. Its protein product is CASSDGRAATGELFF.

This chain joins TRBV29-1 and TRBJ2-7; D may be TRBD1 or TRBD2 (5 bases each). The CDR3 is made up of 13 amino acids. The V gene lost 7 bases and the J gene lost 0 bases, with 13 bases spanning the gap. Germline CDR1 is SQVTM and CDR2 is ANQGSEA. DNA for the CDR3: TGCAGCGCAACCGGGACCGACTCCTACGAGCAGTACTTC. Its translation is CSATGTDSYEQYF.

This clonotype was picked up many times. This chain uses TRBV11-2 with TRBJ2-1; TRBD1 aligns across 9 bases. With V trimmed by 5 bases and J by 4 bases, 15 bases remained unmatched. There are 18 residues in the CDR3. The germline V gene has CDR1 SGHAT and CDR2 FQNNGV. CDR3 loop: CASSPRDRDYSRYNEQFF. CDR3 nucleotide sequence: TGTGCCAGCAGCCCAAGGGACAGGGATTATTCACGATACAATGAGCAGTTCTTC.

V gene TRBV5-1 combines with J gene TRBJ2-3; D gene uncertain. This CDR3 has 14 amino acids. Germline values: CDR1 SGHRS, CDR2 YFSETQ. V was cut by 2 bases and J by 2 bases, with 9 bases left in between. The CDR3 DNA follows: TGCGCCAGCAGCTTAAGAGACCCCACAGATACGCAGTATTTT. It is translated as CASSLRDPTDTQYF. Full variable domain (missing parts from reference TRBV5-1 and TRBJ2-3): KAGVTQTPRYLIKTRGQQVTLSCSPISGHRSVSWYQQTPGQGLQFLFEYFSETQRNKGNFPGRFSGRQFSNSRSEMNVSTLELGDSALYLCASSLRDPTDTQYFGPGTRLTVL.

In its sample, this clonotype was seen a few times. CDR3 sequence: CASSGDRTSSYNEQFF. The DNA for the CDR3 is TGTGCCAGCAGTGGCGACAGGACTAGTTCCTACAATGAGCAGTTCTTC. The V and J genes are TRBV25-1 and TRBJ2-1; a possible D gene is TRBD2 (7 bases). This CDR3 contains 16 residues. CDR1 is MGHDK, CDR2 SYGVNS, per germline. Trimming pared 4 bases from V and 1 base from J, leaving 14 bases between.

This clonotype was picked up many times. V is TRBV2 and J is TRBJ1-5; unclear D gene. The CDR3 has 14 residues. CDR1 and CDR2 from the germline V gene are SNHLY and FYNNEI. V was clipped by 10 bases and J by 3 bases, with 16 bases between them. The CDR3 reads CAISRGPNNQPQHF. CDR3 nucleotides: TGTGCCATCTCTAGAGGGCCGAACAATCAGCCCCAGCATTTT.

The sample holds a few counts of this clonotype. The chain employs TRBV11-3 and TRBJ2-1; D perhaps matches TRBD1 (6 bases). This CDR3 comprises 17 residues. CDR1 is SGHNT, CDR2 YENEEA, per germline. V dropped 3 bases and J dropped 5 bases, with 20 bases sitting between them. The CDR3 DNA reads as TGTGCCAGCAGCTTGAGGGTTGCTGGGGGCACACACAATGAGCAGTTCTTC. It specifies CASSLRVAGGTHNEQFF.

The table lists this clonotype with a few counts. The V and J genes are TRBV7-8 and TRBJ2-5; D perhaps matches TRBD2 (6 bases). The CDR3 is 15 amino acids. Germline values: CDR1 SGHVS, CDR2 FQNEAQ. V was clipped by 1 base and J by 1 base, with 10 bases between them. Written as DNA, the CDR3 is TGTGCCAGCAGCTTAGGTAGCGGATCCCAAGAGACCCAGTACTTC. Its protein product is CASSLGSGSQETQYF.

The chain has TRBV11-2 and TRBJ1-6; D is uncertain. Germline loops: CDR1 SGHAT, CDR2 FQNNGV. Deletions cut 5 bases from V and 7 bases from J, with 6 bases between. This CDR3 has 12 amino acids. The CDR3 DNA sequence: TGTGCCAGCAGCCCCCCAAATTCACCCCTCCACTTT. It is translated as CASSPPNSPLHF.